One and the same sample provided the 10 T cell receptor beta chains below, sequenced in a study of blood T cells in healthy people across ages. A second PCR, run for about 6 to 11 cycles, used a sample-barcoded 5' primer plus a J-beta primer mix. MiXCR, run by TCRdb on the 5' RACE reads, gives a single entry per CDR3 protein. Counted here are 890,000 or so distinct CDR3 sequences, approximately 59% occurring once; the ten biggest clones make up 28%. Sequencing input: blood. The receptors were gathered from a man aged 25 to 40 in good health.

The chain combines TRBV4-3 with TRBJ2-3; perhaps TRBD1 as D (5 bases). Per the germline V gene, CDR1 is LGHNA and CDR2 is YSLEER. The CDR3 sequence is 14 residues long. V dropped 1 base and J dropped 3 bases, with 8 bases sitting between them. CDR3 sequence reads: CASSQAGQTDTQYF. CDR3 DNA sequence: TGCGCCAGCAGCCAAGCAGGGCAGACAGATACGCAGTATTTT.

The chain combines TRBV14 with TRBJ1-2, with a possible D match to TRBD1 (6 bases). Germline V lookup: CDR1 SGHDN, CDR2 FVKESK. The CDR3 runs to 14 residues. Between the trimmed V and J ends, which lost 5 bases and 5 bases, there was a span of 15 bases. As DNA, the CDR3 is TGTGCCAGCAGCAAGACAGGTCCCCTTTATGGCTACACCTTC. Encoded protein: CASSKTGPLYGYTF.

The rearrangement links TRBV27 to TRBJ2-1, with TRBD2 as a possible D gene (5 bases). Germline CDR1 is MNHEY and CDR2 is SMNVEV (reference sequence). Trimming removed 3 bases at V and 5 bases at J, with 17 bases between. The CDR3 loop spans 16 amino acids. In nucleotides, the CDR3 is TGTGCCAGCAGTTTGGAGGTCCCCTCGATACACAATGAGCAGTTCTTC. This gives the protein CASSLEVPSIHNEQFF.

The chain recombines TRBV12-3 or TRBV12-4 with TRBJ1-2, with a tentative D call TRBD1 (6 bases). The CDR3 contains 13 residues. The V end was cut by 7 bases, the J end by 8 bases, with 17 bases between. The DNA for the CDR3 is TGTGCCAGCAATCGGGAGGGGGGTAAGGGCTACACCTTC. Its translation: CASNREGGKGYTF.

V and J are TRBV10-3 and TRBJ2-7; TRBD1 agrees at 7 bases. The CDR3 is 13 amino acids. With V trimmed by 4 bases and J by 3 bases, 3 bases remained unmatched. In germline, CDR1 is ENHRY, CDR2 SYGVKD. The CDR3 here is CAISGSGGYEQYF. The CDR3 DNA reads as TGTGCCATCAGTGGTTCAGGGGGCTACGAGCAGTACTTC.

This clonotype was found once. The chain recombines TRBV7-2 with TRBJ1-6; 9 positions match TRBD1. Germline CDR1 is SGHTA and CDR2 is FQGNSA. The CDR3 is made up of 19 amino acids. The junction had 6 bases not matched to a gene; V was cut back by 0 bases and J by 0 bases. The CDR3 region has the DNA TGTGCCAGCAGCTTAGCCGGGACAGGGACTTTCTCCTATAATTCACCCCTCCACTTT. Translation gives CASSLAGTGTFSYNSPLHF.

The J gene is TRBJ2-2, the V gene TRBV5-1; D gene ambiguous. V was cut by 3 bases and J by 4 bases, with 16 bases left in between. The CDR3 is 16 residues long. The V gene's germline CDR1 is SGHRS and CDR2 YFSETQ. The CDR3: CASSWNLMGPTGELFF. The CDR3, as DNA: TGCGCCAGCAGCTGGAATCTTATGGGCCCCACCGGGGAGCTGTTTTTT.

This clonotype was counted only a few times. The gene calls are TRBV29-1 and TRBJ2-7; TRBD2 might be the D (5 bases). Between the trimmed V and J ends, which lost 0 bases and 3 bases, there was a span of 18 bases. The CDR3 is 16 residues long. Germline CDR1 is SQVTM and CDR2 is ANQGSEA. CDR3 amino acids: CSVEDLGEGPNYEQYF. The CDR3, as DNA: TGCAGCGTTGAAGATCTCGGCGAGGGCCCCAACTACGAGCAGTACTTC.

This clonotype has only a few counts. This chain uses TRBV12-3 or TRBV12-4 with TRBJ1-5; no definite D call. V was pared by 10 bases and J by 5 bases, with 15 bases between. The CDR3 has 13 residues. The CDR3 reads CATRQSVDQPQHF. In DNA, the CDR3 is TGTGCCACCAGACAATCGGTTGATCAGCCCCAGCATTTT.

V is TRBV6-5 and J is TRBJ2-7, with TRBD2 as a possible D gene (7 bases). Trimming stripped 5 bases from V and 0 bases from J, with 14 bases between. The CDR3 extends over 15 amino acids. Germline loops: CDR1 MNHEY, CDR2 SVGAGI. This chain's CDR3 is CASSRGGAGSYEQYF. The CDR3 DNA reads as TGTGCCAGCAGTAGGGGGGGCGCGGGCTCCTACGAGCAGTACTTC.